This entry describes one T cell receptor (beta chain). Isolated per sample were at least 6 million PBMCs. This entry belongs to a study of blood T cells in healthy people across ages. Then a second PCR, running about 6 to 11 cycles, was carried out with a sample-barcoded 5' primer and a J-beta primer mix. TCRdb ran MiXCR on the 5' RACE reads and lists one entry per CDR3 protein. This table has hundreds of thousands of distinct CDR3 sequences, approximately 21% appearing once. Looked up from germline, CDR1 is LGHDT and CDR2 is YNNKEL (reference sequence). The CDR3 runs 15 residues. The receptor's source is a man aged 70-80 years in good health. V usage is TRBV3-1 and J usage is TRBJ2-5; the match to TRBD1 covers 8 bases. The closer fit of TRBJ2-1 to the DNA end suggests the J call may be wrong. What was sequenced was blood. CDR3 sequence reads: CASSRRTGRRNEQFF. The DNA of the CDR3 is TGTGCCAGCAGCCGAAGGACAGGGAGGAGGAATGAGCAGTTCTTC.